The 15 T cell receptor beta chains presented below share a single source sample, sequenced in a study of control samples from healthy donors and cancer patients. Assay: immunoSEQ multiplex PCR; the TCRdb copy retains only in-frame clones and omits some. The sample lists about 34,000 clones; over 85% were seen once. The specimen was PBMCs. The receptors here all came from a man aged 35 to 55 with colorectal cancer.

Here the CDR3 DNA reads TGTGCCAGCAGCGGGGGACAGGGGAACACCGGGGAGCTGTTTTTT. Its translation: CASSGGQGNTGELFF. The V and J genes are TRBV9 and TRBJ2-2; 9 nucleotides match TRBD1. The CDR3 extends over 15 amino acids. The germline V gene has CDR1 SGDLS and CDR2 YYNGEE. V shed 3 bases and J 1 base; nucleotides not matched to a gene: 1.

This rearrangement joins TRBV4-3 to TRBJ2-7; tentatively, D is TRBD1 or TRBD2 (5 bases each). CDR3 size: 15 residues. CDR1 and CDR2 from the germline V gene are LGHNA and YSLEER. Trimming removed 0 bases from V and 0 bases from J, with 9 bases in between. In DNA form, the CDR3 reads TGCGCCAGCAGCCAAGAGGGACCGAGCTCCTACGAGCAGTACTTC. Translated, it gives CASSQEGPSSYEQYF.

V usage is TRBV2 and J usage is TRBJ1-4, with D unresolved. The CDR3 is 15 amino acids. CDR1 is SNHLY, CDR2 FYNNEI, per germline. V lost 5 bases, J lost 8 bases, and 18 bases lay in between. This CDR3 is CASSPSRGVGEKLFF. The CDR3 DNA follows: TGTGCCAGCAGTCCTTCCCGAGGTGTTGGAGAAAAACTGTTTTTT. Looking up the rest from reference TRBV2 and TRBJ1-4 gives the full variable domain: EPEVTQTPSHQVTQMGQEVILRCVPISNHLYFYWYRQILGQKVEFLVSFYNNEISEKSEIFDDQFSVERPDGSNFTLKIRSTKLEDSAMYFCASSPSRGVGEKLFFGSGTQLSVL.

The V and J genes are TRBV5-1 and TRBJ1-3, with TRBD1 identical over 7 bases. After removal of 4 bases from V and 0 bases from J, the junction contained 4 bases not matched to a gene. This CDR3 is 15 amino acids long. The germline V gene has CDR1 SGHRS and CDR2 YFSETQ. CDR3 residues: CASSTAGGSGNTIYF. The CDR3 DNA reads TGCGCCAGCAGCACCGCAGGGGGCTCTGGAAACACCATATATTTT.

This clone was detected once. The chain is built from TRBV4-3 and TRBJ1-1; no firm D call. The CDR3 totals 13 residues. V lost 3 bases and J 4 bases, leaving 9 bases between the germline ends. The germline V gene has CDR1 LGHNA and CDR2 YSLEER. CDR3 nucleotide sequence: TGCGCCAGCAGCCAGGGTCGAGGCACTGAAGCTTTCTTT. It specifies CASSQGRGTEAFF.

The V call is TRBV5-6, the J call TRBJ2-5; the match to TRBD2 covers 12 bases. The junction had 6 bases not matched to a gene; V was cut back by 4 bases and J by 5 bases. This CDR3 is 15 amino acids long. Per germline, CDR1 SGHDT and CDR2 YYEEEE. The CDR3 nucleotides read TGTGCCAGCAGCCGGACTAGCGGGGTGTCGGAGACCCAGTACTTC. The encoded protein is CASSRTSGVSETQYF.

The genes are TRBV9 and TRBJ1-2; 7 bases agree with TRBD1. This CDR3 spans 15 amino acids. Germline loops: CDR1 SGDLS, CDR2 YYNGEE. The junction had 7 bases not matched to a gene; V was cut back by 0 bases and J by 5 bases. Here the CDR3 DNA reads TGTGCCAGCAGCGTAGAGGCGACAGGGAGGTATGGCTACACCTTC. Translating gives CASSVEATGRYGYTF.

The chain links TRBV19 to TRBJ1-2, with D unclear. This CDR3 spans 13 amino acids. The ends were cut back, 7 bases at V and 5 bases at J, with 14 bases in the middle. The germline V gene encodes CDR1 LNHDA and CDR2 SQIVND (reference sequence). CDR3 nucleotide sequence: TGTGCCAGTACGGAGACTATTGCTTATGGCTACACCTTC. Residues: CASTETIAYGYTF.

V usage is TRBV19 and J usage is TRBJ2-7, with TRBD1 matching over 10 bases. The CDR3 sequence is 13 residues long. Germline V gene lookup returns CDR1 LNHDA and CDR2 SQIVND (reference sequence). J lost 3 bases, V lost 4 bases, and 0 bases had no gene match. The CDR3 sequence: CASSRDRGYEQYF. CDR3 coding DNA: TGTGCCAGTAGTAGGGACAGGGGCTACGAGCAGTACTTC.

The V gene is TRBV11-3, the J gene TRBJ2-5; D is unresolved. Germline lookup yields CDR1 SGHNT and CDR2 YENEEA. The V gene lost 5 bases and the J gene lost 1 base, with 11 bases spanning the gap. This CDR3 comprises 14 residues. CDR3 residues: CASSADGLQETQYF. The CDR3 bases are TGTGCCAGCAGCGCGGACGGTCTCCAAGAGACCCAGTACTTC.

The rearrangement joins TRBV20-1 to TRBJ1-5, with D unclear. V was clipped by 3 bases and J by 4 bases, with 13 bases between them. Germline assignment: CDR1 DFQATT and CDR2 SNEGSKA (reference sequence). The CDR3 totals 14 residues. In DNA, the CDR3 is TGCAGTGCTAGTGTCCCTCTGGGGAATCAGCCCCAGCATTTT. Translated: CSASVPLGNQPQHF.

V gene TRBV2 combines with J gene TRBJ2-5; no reliable D call. Germline V lookup: CDR1 SNHLY, CDR2 FYNNEI. CDR3 size: 13 residues. V was pared by 4 bases and J by 2 bases, with 8 bases between. CDR3 bases: TGTGCCAGCAGTGTAGTCGAACAAGAGACCCAGTACTTC. The encoded protein is CASSVVEQETQYF.

J is TRBJ1-1 and V is TRBV19; the match to TRBD1 covers 9 bases. V was clipped by 8 bases and J by 0 bases; unmatched bases: 16. The CDR3 totals 18 residues. Germline V gene data show CDR1 as LNHDA and CDR2 as SQIVND (reference sequence). The CDR3 nucleotides are TGTGCCAGTCGACAGGCCGGGACAGGGAACCCCATGAACACTGAAGCTTTCTTT. Protein: CASRQAGTGNPMNTEAFF.

The chain recombines TRBV2 with TRBJ2-4; D not certain. V dropped 2 bases and J dropped 3 bases, with 8 bases sitting between them. CDR1 is SNHLY and CDR2 is FYNNEI in the germline V gene. This CDR3 contains 14 residues. CDR3 region: CASSESWGKNIQYF. In DNA, the CDR3 is TGTGCCAGCAGTGAAAGTTGGGGCAAAAACATTCAGTACTTC.

The V call is TRBV6-5, the J call TRBJ1-1; possibly TRBD1 for D (5 bases). Germline-derived CDR1 and CDR2 are MNHEY and SVGAGI. This CDR3 comprises 14 residues. Trimming pared 6 bases from V and 2 bases from J, leaving 13 bases between. The CDR3 is CASRPQGANTEAFF. The CDR3 DNA sequence: TGTGCCAGCAGGCCCCAGGGTGCTAACACTGAAGCTTTCTTT.